The 15 T cell receptor beta chains below were found in one sample sequenced in a study of T cells expressing NK-cell markers (dated by TCRdb to between 2020 and 2021). The library was obtained by 5' RACE. Sequencer: Illumina HiSeq 2000. The reads, reprocessed by TCRdb, yield one row per CDR3 protein sequence and no DNA. The table for this sample shows 500,000 or so distinct CDR3 sequences. The ten largest clones represent 3% to 4.5% of the sample. Sequenced input: blood T cells: a sorted CD56 or NKG2C T cell subset, CD4+ or CD8+ T cells, or bulk PBMC T cells (not recorded which). The receptor set was obtained from a man aged 18 to 35 in good health. Donor details come from another sample of the same person, matched by shared clones.

The gene calls are TRBV6-1 and TRBJ2-1; without DNA, the TCRdb call of TRBD2 cannot be checked. This CDR3 is 14 amino acids long. Germline V lookup: CDR1 MNHNS, CDR2 SASEGT. CDR3 residues: CATAGGSLYNEQFF.

The CDR3 loop reads CASSLVGGDTQYF. The chain couples TRBV5-1 to TRBJ2-3; TCRdb indicates TRBD1, and absent DNA this call remains unverified. Germline assignment: CDR1 SGHRS and CDR2 YFSETQ. This CDR3 is 13 amino acids long. Filled out from reference TRBV5-1 and TRBJ2-3, the complete variable domain reads KAGVTQTPRYLIKTRGQQVTLSCSPISGHRSVSWYQQTPGQGLQFLFEYFSETQRNKGNFPGRFSGRQFSNSRSEMNVSTLELGDSALYLCASSLVGGDTQYFGPGTRLTVL.

The chain combines TRBV20-1 with TRBJ1-5; the TCRdb call, TRBD1, lacks DNA for checking. CDR3 length: 14 residues. Germline lookup yields CDR1 DFQATT and CDR2 SNEGSKA (reference sequence). The chain's CDR3 is CSARARASNQPQHF.

The chain carries TRBV15 and TRBJ2-1; the D gene TCRdb calls, TRBD1, cannot be checked with no DNA. CDR3 length: 15 amino acids. The V gene's germline CDR1 is LNHNV and CDR2 YYDKDF (reference sequence). The CDR3 sequence: CATSIALGAGNEQFF.

Here the CDR3 reads CASSPSSLAEHNEQFF. The chain combines TRBV4-2 with TRBJ2-1; TCRdb proposes TRBD2, but this gene call is untestable without DNA. The length of the CDR3 is 16 residues. The germline gives CDR1 LGHNA, CDR2 YNFKEQ.

The rearrangement joins TRBV20-1 to TRBJ1-5; TCRdb outputs TRBD1, but without DNA this stays unchecked. The CDR3 spans 13 residues. Germline values: CDR1 DFQATT, CDR2 SNEGSKA (reference sequence). The chain's CDR3 is CSAYRDINQPQHF.

V usage is TRBV20-1 and J usage is TRBJ1-2; the D call from TCRdb, TRBD1, cannot be confirmed without DNA. Per germline, CDR1 DFQATT and CDR2 SNEGSKA (reference sequence). The CDR3 spans 13 residues. CDR3 amino acids: CSARDRTGYGYTF.

J is TRBJ1-2 and V is TRBV6-5; TCRdb's D gene call, TRBD1, goes unchecked for lack of DNA. Looked up from germline, CDR1 is MNHEY and CDR2 is SVGAGI. CDR3 size: 14 residues. CDR3: CASSYSAGFYGYTF.

V is TRBV12-3 or TRBV12-4 and J is TRBJ1-2. CDR3 size: 14 residues. Here the CDR3 reads CASSHRLGTSGYTF.

This chain links TRBV20-1 with TRBJ2-1; TCRdb names TRBD2, which stays unverified in the absence of DNA. The CDR3 consists of 13 residues. In germline, CDR1 is DFQATT, CDR2 SNEGSKA (reference sequence). The CDR3 loop reads CSATGGPNNEQFF.

The chain employs TRBV3-1 and TRBJ2-1. The length of the CDR3 is 17 residues. Looked up from germline, CDR1 is LGHDT and CDR2 is YNNKEL (reference sequence). CDR3 sequence reads: CASSQVVGSRSYNEQFF.

The chain carries TRBV20-1 and TRBJ2-3; TCRdb indicates TRBD2, and absent DNA this call remains unverified. Germline lookup yields CDR1 DFQATT and CDR2 SNEGSKA (reference sequence). CDR3 size: 15 residues. This CDR3 reads CSGGPLAHRTDTQYF.

The chain couples TRBV7-8 to TRBJ2-1; no DNA is available, so the TRBD1 call from TCRdb remains unchecked. Germline loops: CDR1 SGHVS, CDR2 FQNEAQ. The length of the CDR3 is 16 residues. CDR3 amino acids: CASSTLRGGGYNEQFF.

V and J are TRBV10-2 and TRBJ1-4. CDR3 length: 15 residues. CDR1 and CDR2 from the germline V gene are WSHSY and SAAADI. CDR3 residues: CASSESGRKNEKLFF.

The chain carries TRBV6-1 and TRBJ2-2; TCRdb calls TRBD1, which cannot be checked without DNA. This CDR3 has 15 residues. Germline CDR1 reads MNHNS; CDR2 reads SASEGT. This CDR3 is CASGSGQTYTGELFF.